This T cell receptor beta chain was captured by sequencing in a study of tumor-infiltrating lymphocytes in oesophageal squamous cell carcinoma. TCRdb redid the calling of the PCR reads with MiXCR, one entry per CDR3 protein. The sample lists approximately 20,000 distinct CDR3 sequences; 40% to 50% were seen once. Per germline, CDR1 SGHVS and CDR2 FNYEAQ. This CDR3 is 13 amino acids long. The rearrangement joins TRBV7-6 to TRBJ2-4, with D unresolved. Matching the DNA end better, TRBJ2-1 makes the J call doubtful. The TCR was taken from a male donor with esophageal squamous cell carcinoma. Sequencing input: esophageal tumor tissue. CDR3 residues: CASSHPRVGEQFF. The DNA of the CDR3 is TGTGCCAGCAGCCATCCTAGGGTAGGTGAGCAGTTCTTC.